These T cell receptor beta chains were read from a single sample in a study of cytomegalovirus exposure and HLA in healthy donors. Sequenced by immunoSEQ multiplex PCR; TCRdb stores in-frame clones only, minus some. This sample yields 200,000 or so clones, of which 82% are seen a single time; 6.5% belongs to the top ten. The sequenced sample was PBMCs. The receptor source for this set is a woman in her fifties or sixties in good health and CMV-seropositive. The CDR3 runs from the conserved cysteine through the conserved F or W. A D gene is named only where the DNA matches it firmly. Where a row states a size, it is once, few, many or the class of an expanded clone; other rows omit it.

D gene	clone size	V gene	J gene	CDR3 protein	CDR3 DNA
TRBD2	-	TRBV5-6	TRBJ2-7	CASSSGLAGTYEQYF	TGTGCCAGCAGCTCCGGACTAGCGGGAACCTACGAGCAGTACTTC
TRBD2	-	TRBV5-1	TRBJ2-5	CASSLGDSGGRETQYF	TGCGCCAGCAGCTTGGGGGATAGCGGGGGCAGGGAGACCCAGTACTTC
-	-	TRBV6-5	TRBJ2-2	CASSMLGVTGELFF	TGTGCCAGCAGCATGCTAGGGGTCACCGGGGAGCTGTTTTTT
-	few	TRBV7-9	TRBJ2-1	CASSLVYFNEQFF	TGTGCCAGCAGCTTAGTCTATTTTAATGAGCAGTTCTTC
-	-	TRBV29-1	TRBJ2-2	CSVERHGGTGELFF	TGCAGCGTTGAACGGCACGGAGGGACCGGGGAGCTGTTTTTT
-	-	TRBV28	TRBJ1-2	CASGWRDYGYTF	TGTGCCAGCGGTTGGAGGGACTATGGCTACACCTTC
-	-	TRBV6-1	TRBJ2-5	CASLRGRERRETQYF	TGTGCCAGCCTCCGGGGCCGGGAGAGAAGAGAGACCCAGTACTTC
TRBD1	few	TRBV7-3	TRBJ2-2	CASSLTGVTGELFF	TGTGCCAGCAGCCTAACAGGGGTCACCGGGGAGCTGTTTTTT
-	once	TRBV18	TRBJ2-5	CASSPSRVQETQYF	TGTGCCAGCTCTCCTTCCCGGGTCCAAGAGACCCAGTACTTC
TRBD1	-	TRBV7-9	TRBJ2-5	CASSFPWTGSETQYF	TGTGCCAGCAGCTTTCCGTGGACAGGGAGCGAGACCCAGTACTTC
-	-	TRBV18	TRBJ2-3	CASSLFTDTQYF	TGTGCCAGCTCACTCTTCACAGATACGCAGTATTTT
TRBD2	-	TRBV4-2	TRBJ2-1	CASSVGLAGGLFNEQFF	TGTGCCAGCAGTGTCGGACTAGCGGGGGGGCTGTTCAATGAGCAGTTCTTC
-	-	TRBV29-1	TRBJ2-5	CSVESGAEQTQYF	TGCAGCGTTGAAAGCGGTGCAGAGCAGACCCAGTACTTC
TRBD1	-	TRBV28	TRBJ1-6	CASSLQTGIRNSPLHF	TGTGCCAGCAGTTTACAGACAGGGATTAGGAATTCACCCCTCCACTTT
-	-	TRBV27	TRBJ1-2	CASSFANRGYGYTF	TGTGCCAGCAGTTTCGCCAACCGGGGGTATGGCTACACCTTC
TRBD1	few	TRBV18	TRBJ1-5	CASSPMGQGSNQPQHF	TGTGCCAGCTCACCGATGGGACAGGGTAGCAATCAGCCCCAGCATTTT
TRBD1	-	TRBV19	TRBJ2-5	CASGTGGETQYF	TGTGCCAGTGGGACAGGGGGAGAGACCCAGTACTTC
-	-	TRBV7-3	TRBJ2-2	CASSSGQDGTGELFF	TGTGCCAGCAGCTCAGGACAAGATGGCACCGGGGAGCTGTTTTTT
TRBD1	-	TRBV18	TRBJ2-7	CASSPGRDRADEQYF	TGTGCCAGCTCACCAGGGCGGGACAGGGCCGACGAGCAGTACTTC
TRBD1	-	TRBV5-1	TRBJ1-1	CASSFRTGGKNTEAFF	TGCGCCAGCAGCTTTCGTACAGGGGGCAAGAACACTGAAGCTTTCTTT
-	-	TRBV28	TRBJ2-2	CASSLSFNTGELFF	TGTGCCAGCAGTTTATCCTTTAACACCGGGGAGCTGTTTTTT
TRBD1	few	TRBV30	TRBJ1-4	CAWGRGRTNEKLFF	TGTGCCTGGGGCAGGGGGAGAACTAATGAAAAACTGTTTTTT
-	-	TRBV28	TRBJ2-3	CASSFPLQGGTDTQYF	TGTGCCAGCAGTTTCCCTTTGCAGGGGGGAACAGATACGCAGTATTTT
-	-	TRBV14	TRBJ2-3	CASSQKPRDTLLTQYF	TGTGCCAGCAGCCAAAAACCCCGGGACACCCTACTAACGCAGTATTTT
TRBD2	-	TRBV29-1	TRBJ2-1	CSVGRRLAGYNEQFF	TGCAGCGTTGGACGTAGACTAGCGGGATACAATGAGCAGTTCTTC
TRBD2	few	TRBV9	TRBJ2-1	CASSAGTSGRGNEQFF	TGTGCCAGCAGCGCCGGGACTAGCGGGAGGGGCAATGAGCAGTTCTTC
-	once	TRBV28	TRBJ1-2	CASSLAGYGYTF	TGTGCCAGCAGTCTAGCCGGCTATGGCTACACCTTC
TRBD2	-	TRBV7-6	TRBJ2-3	CASSLLREEDTQYF	TGTGCCAGCAGCTTACTGCGGGAGGAGGATACGCAGTATTTT
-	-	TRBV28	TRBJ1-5	CASSSRVAGDHQPQHF	TGTGCCAGCAGTTCCCGGGTGGCAGGGGATCATCAGCCCCAGCATTTT
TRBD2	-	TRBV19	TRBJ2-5	CASSISGLARGGTQYF	TGTGCCAGTAGTATATCCGGACTAGCCCGTGGAGGGACCCAGTACTTC
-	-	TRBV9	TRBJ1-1	CASSASTLNTEAFF	TGTGCCAGCAGCGCCTCGACACTGAACACTGAAGCTTTCTTT
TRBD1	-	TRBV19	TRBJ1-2	CASSISRDRVYYGYTF	TGTGCCAGTAGTATATCCCGGGACAGGGTTTACTATGGCTACACCTTC
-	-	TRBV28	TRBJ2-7	CASSPPGALRDEQYF	TGTGCCAGCAGCCCACCGGGTGCGCTCCGGGACGAGCAGTACTTC
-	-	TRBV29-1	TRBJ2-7	CSVVRDSYEQYF	TGCAGCGTCGTTCGGGACTCCTACGAGCAGTACTTC
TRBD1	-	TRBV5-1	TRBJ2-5	CASSKTGVWEETQYF	TGCGCCAGCAGCAAAACAGGGGTGTGGGAAGAGACCCAGTACTTC
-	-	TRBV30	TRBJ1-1	CAWTGLAEAFF	TGTGCCTGGACCGGACTTGCTGAAGCTTTCTTT
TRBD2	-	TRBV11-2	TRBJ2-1	CASSPIRTSGQGAYNEQFF	TGTGCCAGCAGCCCTATAAGGACTAGCGGGCAGGGGGCGTACAATGAGCAGTTCTTC
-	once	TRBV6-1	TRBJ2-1	CASRTEVNEQFF	TGTGCCAGTCGGACAGAAGTAAATGAGCAGTTCTTC
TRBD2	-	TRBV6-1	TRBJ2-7	CASSRTSGNEQYF	TGTGCCAGCAGTCGGACTAGCGGGAACGAGCAGTACTTC
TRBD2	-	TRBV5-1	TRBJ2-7	CASSRRLAGGEEQYF	TGCGCCAGCAGCCGGAGACTAGCGGGGGGGGAAGAGCAGTACTTC
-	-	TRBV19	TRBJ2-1	CASTPLAGGVGGEQFF	TGTGCCAGTACTCCCCTGGCCGGGGGAGTCGGAGGTGAGCAGTTCTTC
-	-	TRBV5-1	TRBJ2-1	CASSRTSYNEQFF	TGCGCCAGCAGCCGGACTTCCTACAATGAGCAGTTCTTC
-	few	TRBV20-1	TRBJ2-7	CSGIQGYEQYF	TGCAGTGGGATACAGGGCTACGAGCAGTACTTC
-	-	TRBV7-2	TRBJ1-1	CASSADTAEAFF	TGTGCCAGCAGCGCGGACACTGCTGAAGCTTTCTTT
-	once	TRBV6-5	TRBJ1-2	CASTGGGGPVGYTF	TGTGCCAGCACGGGGGGGGGCGGCCCTGTGGGCTACACCTTC
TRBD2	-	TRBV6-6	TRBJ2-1	CASSIPSGGAGNEQFF	TGTGCCAGCAGTATCCCTAGCGGGGGGGCCGGTAATGAGCAGTTCTTC
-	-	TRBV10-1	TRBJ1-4	CASNPEQFTNEKLFF	TGCGCCAGCAATCCTGAACAGTTCACTAATGAAAAACTGTTTTTT
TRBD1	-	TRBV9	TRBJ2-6	CASSGATGTSGANVLTF	TGTGCCAGCAGCGGTGCGACAGGGACCTCTGGGGCCAACGTCCTGACTTTC
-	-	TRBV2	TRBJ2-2	CASKQGGPGELFF	TGTGCCAGCAAACAGGGTGGTCCCGGGGAGCTGTTTTTT
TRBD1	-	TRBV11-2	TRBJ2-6	CASSLNPGTGNGANVLTF	TGTGCCAGCAGCTTAAACCCGGGGACAGGGAACGGGGCCAACGTCCTGACTTTC
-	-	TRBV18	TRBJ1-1	CASSTSAADTEAFF	TGTGCCAGCTCAACGTCAGCTGCGGACACTGAAGCTTTCTTT
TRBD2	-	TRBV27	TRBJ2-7	CASSPRGAGGREQYF	TGTGCCAGCAGTCCACGAGGGGCGGGAGGGCGAGAGCAGTACTTC
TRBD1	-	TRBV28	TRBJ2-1	CASNNRGRSKEQFF	TGTGCCAGCAACAACAGGGGGCGGTCTAAGGAGCAGTTCTTC
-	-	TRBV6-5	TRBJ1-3	CASSYSIGHTIYF	TGTGCCAGCAGTTACTCTATTGGGCACACCATATATTTT
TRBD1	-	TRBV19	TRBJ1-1	CASSTRQGSNTEAFF	TGTGCCAGTAGTACCAGACAGGGATCGAACACTGAAGCTTTCTTT
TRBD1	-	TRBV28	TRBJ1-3	CAGQTGTARPSGNTIYF	TGTGCCGGCCAAACCGGGACAGCCCGTCCATCTGGAAACACCATATATTTT
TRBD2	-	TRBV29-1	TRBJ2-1	CSVHSTSGISYNEQFF	TGCAGCGTTCATTCGACTAGCGGGATCTCCTACAATGAGCAGTTCTTC
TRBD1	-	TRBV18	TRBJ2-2	CASSPRQGPLTGELFF	TGTGCCAGCTCACCACGACAGGGCCCTCTGACCGGGGAGCTGTTTTTT
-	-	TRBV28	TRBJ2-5	CASSLSQRIQETQYF	TGTGCCAGCAGTTTATCTCAGCGAATCCAAGAGACCCAGTACTTC
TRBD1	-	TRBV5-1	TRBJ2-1	CASSRGQSYLSYNEQFF	TGCGCCAGCAGCCGGGGACAGTCTTATCTTTCCTACAATGAGCAGTTCTTC